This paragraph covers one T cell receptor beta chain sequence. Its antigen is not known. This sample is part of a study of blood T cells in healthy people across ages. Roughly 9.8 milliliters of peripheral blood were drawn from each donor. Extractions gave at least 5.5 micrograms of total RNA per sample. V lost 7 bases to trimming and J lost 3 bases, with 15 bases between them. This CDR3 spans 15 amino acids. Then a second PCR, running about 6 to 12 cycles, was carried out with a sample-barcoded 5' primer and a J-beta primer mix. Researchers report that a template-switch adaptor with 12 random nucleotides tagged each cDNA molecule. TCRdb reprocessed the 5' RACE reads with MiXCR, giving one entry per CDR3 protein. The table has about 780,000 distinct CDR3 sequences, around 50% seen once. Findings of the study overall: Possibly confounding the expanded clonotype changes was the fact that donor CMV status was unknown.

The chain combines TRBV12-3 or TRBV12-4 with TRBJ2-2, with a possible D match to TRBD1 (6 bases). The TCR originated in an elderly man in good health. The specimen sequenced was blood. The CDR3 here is CASTIDRFDTGELFF. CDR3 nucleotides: TGTGCCAGCACTATCGACAGGTTCGACACCGGGGAGCTGTTTTTT.